A selection of T cell receptor beta chains follows, all from one sample in a study of Ad26.COV2.S vaccination and SARS-CoV-2 variants. The repertoire was sequenced with immunoSEQ multiplex PCR; TCRdb's copy has only in-frame clones and lacks some. The sample includes around 400,000 clones, roughly four fifths of them seen just once. Sequencing was performed on peripheral blood, taken in a trial of Ad26.COV2.S vaccine versus placebo. The receptors were sampled from a person between 18 and 59 years old who received the Ad26.COV2.S COVID-19 vaccine or a placebo. Both conserved end residues are part of each CDR3. D genes are given only for firm matches. Clone size is not always given. Where it is, it says once, few, many or a class for expanded clones.

TRBD1,TRBJ2-7,few,TRBV15,TGTGCCACCAGCAAATCCGGGACAGGGGTCGACGAGCAGTACTTC,CATSKSGTGVDEQYF
NA,TRBJ2-2,NA,TRBV20-1,TGCAGTGCTAGTGGTGACAGAAGCCCGGGGGAGCTGTTTTTT,CSASGDRSPGELFF
NA,TRBJ2-3,NA,TRBV2,TGTGCCAGCACTCCTTATGGAGATACGCAGTATTTT,CASTPYGDTQYF
NA,TRBJ1-2,NA,TRBV3-1/TRBV3-2,TGTGCCAGCAGCCCATTTACGGGGCTGGCCCTTTATGGCTACACCTTC,CASSPFTGLALYGYTF
NA,TRBJ1-1,NA,TRBV5-1,TGCGCCAGCAGCTTGTGGCAAGGGGACACTGAAGCTTTCTTT,CASSLWQGDTEAFF
TRBD1,TRBJ1-3,NA,TRBV7-2,TGTGCCAGCAGCTTAGCGTACAGGGGCGGAAACACCATATATTTT,CASSLAYRGGNTIYF
TRBD1,TRBJ2-5,NA,TRBV19,TGTGCCAGTAGTGTCGGACAGGGGTGGGAGACCCAGTACTTC,CASSVGQGWETQYF
NA,TRBJ1-4,NA,TRBV7-2,TGTGCCAGCAGCCCCAAGCCGGGGATTAATGAAAAACTGTTTTTT,CASSPKPGINEKLFF
NA,TRBJ2-1,NA,TRBV15,TGTGCCACCAGCAGAGATTATCGAGCGAATGAGCAGTTCTTC,CATSRDYRANEQFF
TRBD1,TRBJ1-2,NA,TRBV9,TGTGCCAGCAGCGTAGATCCAGGGGGTGGCTACACCTTC,CASSVDPGGGYTF
NA,TRBJ1-5,NA,TRBV3-1/TRBV3-2,TGTGCCAGCAGCCAGGGGCACGGACGGCAGCCCCAGCATTTT,CASSQGHGRQPQHF
NA,TRBJ1-1,NA,TRBV28,TGTGCCAGCAGTTTCATCCGGCAAAGGGGAACTGAAGCTTTCTTT,CASSFIRQRGTEAFF
NA,TRBJ2-7,NA,TRBV5-1,TGCGCCAGCAGCCCGGACGGTAACTCCTACGAGCAGTACTTC,CASSPDGNSYEQYF
NA,TRBJ2-1,NA,TRBV4-3,TGCGCCAGCAGCCAAGACGGCCGGATGGGCGAGCAGTTCTTC,CASSQDGRMGEQFF
NA,TRBJ2-1,NA,TRBV20-1,TGCAGTGCTACACCCTACAATGAGCAGTTCTTC,CSATPYNEQFF
NA,TRBJ2-5,few,TRBV24-1,TGTGCCACCAGTGACCCCCCCCTGGAGACCCAGTACTTC,CATSDPPLETQYF
NA,TRBJ1-5,NA,TRBV5-1,TGCGCCAGCAGCCCCGGACACTCTAATAGCAATCAGCCCCAGCATTTT,CASSPGHSNSNQPQHF
NA,TRBJ2-5,once,TRBV6-1,TGTGCCAGCAGTGAAGCAGTATCTGGGGAAGAGACCCAGTACTTC,CASSEAVSGEETQYF
TRBD2,TRBJ2-7,NA,TRBV4-3,TGCGCCAGCAGCCAATCCGACATAGCGGGGGGATCCTACGAGCAGTACTTC,CASSQSDIAGGSYEQYF
NA,TRBJ2-7,NA,TRBV27,TGTGCCAGCAGTCCATACACATTCTCCTACGAGCAGTACTTC,CASSPYTFSYEQYF
TRBD1,TRBJ1-3,NA,TRBV19,TGTGCCAGTAGTATAGCCGCACAGGGGGCTGGAAACACCATATATTTT,CASSIAAQGAGNTIYF
TRBD1,TRBJ2-5,NA,TRBV12-5,TGTGCTAGTGGTTTGCTCCACAGGGGGAATGTGGAGACCCAGTACTTC,CASGLLHRGNVETQYF
NA,TRBJ2-3,NA,TRBV4-3,TGCGCCAGCAGCCAAGAGGGAGATACGCAGTATTTT,CASSQEGDTQYF
TRBD2,TRBJ2-1,NA,TRBV19,TGTGCCAGTAGTATATCGCTAGCGGGGGGGCCTTTCTACAATGAGCAGTTCTTC,CASSISLAGGPFYNEQFF
NA,TRBJ1-2,NA,TRBV5-1,TGCGCCAGCAGCTTAGCGGGGCGCGGCTACACCTTC,CASSLAGRGYTF
NA,TRBJ2-2,NA,TRBV3-1/TRBV3-2,TGTGCCAGCAGCCGTGGGACCGGGGAGCTGTTTTTT,CASSRGTGELFF
TRBD1,TRBJ1-2,NA,TRBV28,TGTGCCAGCAGAGGACAGGGGATCTATGGCTACACCTTC,CASRGQGIYGYTF
TRBD1,TRBJ2-7,NA,TRBV18,TGTGCCAGCTCGCCAATTAAAGGACAGGGGGGAGAGCAGTACTTC,CASSPIKGQGGEQYF
NA,TRBJ1-1,NA,TRBV3-1/TRBV3-2,TGTGCCAGCAGCCGCCGGGCCCGCAGGGGCGACACTGAAGCTTTCTTT,CASSRRARRGDTEAFF